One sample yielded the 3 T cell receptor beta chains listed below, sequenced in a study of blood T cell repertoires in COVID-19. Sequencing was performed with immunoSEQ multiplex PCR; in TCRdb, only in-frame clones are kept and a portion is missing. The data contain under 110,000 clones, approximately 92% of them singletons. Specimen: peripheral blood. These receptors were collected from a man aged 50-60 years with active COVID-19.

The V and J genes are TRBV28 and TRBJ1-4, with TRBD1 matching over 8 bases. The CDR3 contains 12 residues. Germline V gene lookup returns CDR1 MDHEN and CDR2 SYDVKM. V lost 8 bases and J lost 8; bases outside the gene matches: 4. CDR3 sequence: CASDRGGEKLFF. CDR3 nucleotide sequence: TGTGCCAGCGACAGGGGTGGCGAAAAACTGTTTTTT.

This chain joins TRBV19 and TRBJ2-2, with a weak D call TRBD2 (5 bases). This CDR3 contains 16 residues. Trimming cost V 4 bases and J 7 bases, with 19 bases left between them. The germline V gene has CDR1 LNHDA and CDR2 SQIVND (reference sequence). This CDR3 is CASSRIQTQRVGELFF. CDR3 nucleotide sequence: TGTGCCAGTAGTAGGATCCAGACACAGAGGGTCGGGGAGCTGTTTTTT.

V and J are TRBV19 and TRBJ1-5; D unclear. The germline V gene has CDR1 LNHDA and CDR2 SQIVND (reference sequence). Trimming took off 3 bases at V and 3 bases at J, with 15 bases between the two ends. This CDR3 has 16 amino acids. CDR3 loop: CASSISSRGDNQPQHF. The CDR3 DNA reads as TGTGCCAGTAGTATCTCTTCTCGCGGAGACAATCAGCCCCAGCATTTT.